A selection of T cell receptor beta chains follows, all from one sample in a study of blood T cell repertoires in COVID-19. TCRdb's copy holds only in-frame clones and misses some; the assay was immunoSEQ multiplex PCR. The sample contains around 99,000 clones, 84% of which appear only once. Input material: peripheral blood. These receptors originate from a woman aged 50 to 65 with acute or convalescent COVID-19. The CDR3 runs from the conserved cysteine through the conserved F or W. The D gene is left open where the match is weak. Some rows have no size entry. The others give once, few or many, or a class for an expanded clone.

D gene	J gene	clone size	V gene	CDR3 protein	CDR3 DNA
TRBD1	TRBJ1-3	.	TRBV6-6	CASGRLGGAGNTIYF	TGTGCCAGCGGACGACTAGGGGGCGCTGGAAACACCATATATTTT
.	TRBJ1-2	.	TRBV19	CASSIAGRGLLGYTF	TGTGCCAGTAGTATAGCGGGAAGAGGACTATTAGGCTACACCTTC
TRBD2	TRBJ2-5	.	TRBV7-9	CASSFKGRGVETQYF	TGTGCCAGCAGCTTCAAGGGGAGGGGTGTGGAGACCCAGTACTTC
TRBD1	TRBJ1-6	.	TRBV5-4	CASSRDRADSPLHF	TGTGCCAGCAGCCGAGACAGGGCGGATTCACCCCTCCACTTT
TRBD1	TRBJ1-4	.	TRBV7-6	CASSPYQGAYFEKLFF	TGTGCCAGCAGCCCCTACCAGGGGGCATATTTTGAAAAACTGTTTTTT
.	TRBJ2-2	.	TRBV11-3	CASSLDGAGTGELFF	TGTGCCAGCAGCTTAGACGGGGCGGGGACCGGGGAGCTGTTTTTT
TRBD1	TRBJ2-2	.	TRBV15	CATSREIVSTGGGELFF	TGTGCCACCAGCAGAGAAATAGTGTCCACAGGGGGCGGGGAGCTGTTTTTT
TRBD1	TRBJ1-1	.	TRBV5-1	CASKRQGHMNTEAFF	TGCGCCAGCAAAAGACAGGGACACATGAACACTGAAGCTTTCTTT
.	TRBJ1-3	.	TRBV2	CASSYLAAGHSGNTIYF	TGTGCCAGCAGTTACCTCGCCGCAGGGCACTCTGGAAACACCATATATTTT
.	TRBJ1-2	.	TRBV30	CAWSVRQYGYTF	TGTGCCTGGAGTGTACGACAGTATGGCTACACCTTC
TRBD1	TRBJ1-2	.	TRBV19	CASTRDRVNYGYTF	TGTGCCAGTACTAGGGACAGAGTTAACTATGGCTACACCTTC
TRBD1	TRBJ1-5	.	TRBV2	CASTARTGDQPQHF	TGTGCCAGCACGGCTCGGACAGGGGATCAGCCCCAGCATTTT
.	TRBJ1-2	.	TRBV6-1	CASSLPGLSRYGYTF	TGTGCCAGCAGCCTCCCTGGGCTGTCACGGTATGGCTACACCTTC
.	TRBJ1-2	.	TRBV19	CATRSFYGYTF	TGTGCCACTCGGTCCTTCTATGGCTACACCTTC
TRBD1	TRBJ2-2	.	TRBV24-1	CATSDGDRGNTGELFF	TGTGCCACCAGTGATGGGGACAGGGGAAACACCGGGGAGCTGTTTTTT
.	TRBJ1-6	.	TRBV27	CASRGDILYNSPLHF	TGTGCCAGCAGGGGAGACATATTGTATAATTCACCCCTCCACTTT
TRBD1	TRBJ1-4	.	TRBV5-1	CASSRGQGNSVTTNEKLFF	TGCGCCAGCAGTAGAGGACAGGGCAACTCAGTAACAACTAATGAAAAACTGTTTTTT
TRBD1	TRBJ1-4	.	TRBV28	CASRTGGGNEKLFF	TGTGCCAGCAGAACAGGGGGGGGAAATGAAAAACTGTTTTTT
TRBD2	TRBJ2-3	.	TRBV9	CASSPGGISSTDTQYF	TGTGCCAGCAGCCCGGGGGGGATAAGTAGCACAGATACGCAGTATTTT
TRBD1	TRBJ2-7	.	TRBV7-2	CASSPEWDRAEQYF	TGTGCCAGCAGCCCAGAATGGGACAGGGCCGAGCAGTACTTC
.	TRBJ1-4	once	TRBV18	CASSPAHDEKLFF	TGTGCCAGCTCACCCGCGCATGATGAAAAACTGTTTTTT
.	TRBJ1-2	.	TRBV18	CASSPSDSYYGYTF	TGTGCCAGCTCACCTTCCGACAGCTACTATGGCTACACCTTC
TRBD1	TRBJ1-5	once	TRBV30	CAWATGVGQPQHF	TGTGCCTGGGCAACAGGGGTGGGTCAGCCCCAGCATTTT
.	TRBJ1-3	.	TRBV2	CASSDRAGNTIYF	TGTGCCAGCAGTGACCGAGCTGGAAACACCATATATTTT
.	TRBJ1-3	.	TRBV10-3	CAIKSQGSPGNTIYF	TGTGCCATCAAGTCGCAGGGATCACCTGGAAACACCATATATTTT
.	TRBJ2-7	.	TRBV21-1	CASSPKTRDRGYEQYF	TGTGCCAGCAGCCCGAAAACCCGGGACAGGGGTTACGAGCAGTACTTC
.	TRBJ1-5	.	TRBV6-4	CASSLTGHSNQPQHF	TGTGCCAGCAGCCTGACAGGCCATAGCAATCAGCCCCAGCATTTT
TRBD1	TRBJ1-2	.	TRBV11-2	CATTHWTGPRGDGYTF	TGTGCCACCACCCATTGGACAGGCCCTAGGGGAGATGGCTACACCTTC
.	TRBJ1-5	.	TRBV19	CASRLGSNQPQHF	TGTGCCAGTAGGCTCGGGAGCAATCAGCCCCAGCATTTT
TRBD1	TRBJ2-5	.	TRBV13	CASSRDTGQGFYKPETQYF	TGTGCCAGCAGCCGAGACACGGGACAGGGCTTCTACAAGCCAGAGACCCAGTACTTC
TRBD1	TRBJ1-2	.	TRBV5-6	CASSSGDRFYGYTF	TGTGCCAGCAGCTCGGGGGACAGGTTCTATGGCTACACCTTC
.	TRBJ1-2	.	TRBV2	CASSLWSSYGYTF	TGTGCCAGCAGTCTTTGGAGTAGCTATGGCTACACCTTC
.	TRBJ1-5	.	TRBV28	CASSDRAISYSNQPQHF	TGTGCCAGCAGCGACAGAGCCATCTCCTATAGCAATCAGCCCCAGCATTTT
TRBD1	TRBJ1-2	.	TRBV27	CASSLAGTGDLYGYTF	TGTGCCAGCTCCTTAGCCGGGACAGGGGACCTTTATGGCTACACCTTC
.	TRBJ1-2	.	TRBV12-3/TRBV12-4	CASSLASGVGYTF	TGTGCCAGCAGTTTAGCGTCGGGAGTTGGCTACACCTTC
.	TRBJ2-3	.	TRBV10-2	CASSEDISRADTQYF	TGCGCCAGCAGTGAGGATATATCGAGAGCCGATACGCAGTATTTT
.	TRBJ1-4	.	TRBV5-1	CASSFYSGVPEKLFF	TGCGCCAGCAGCTTTTATTCGGGGGTGCCTGAAAAACTGTTTTTT
.	TRBJ2-1	.	TRBV28	CASSSGSTGHNEQFF	TGTGCCAGCAGTTCGGGGTCGACAGGTCACAATGAGCAGTTCTTC
.	TRBJ2-1	.	TRBV23-1	CARTCCRRNEQFF	TGCGCCAGAACCTGTTGTCGTCGGAATGAGCAGTTCTTC
.	TRBJ2-2	.	TRBV9	CASSVAGVGGTGELFF	TGTGCCAGCAGCGTAGCTGGCGTCGGCGGTACCGGGGAGCTGTTTTTT
.	TRBJ2-3	once	TRBV11-2	CASRRSGVTDTQYF	TGTGCCAGCAGACGGTCCGGGGTTACAGATACGCAGTATTTT
TRBD1	TRBJ1-1	.	TRBV5-1	CASTFTGGLNTEAFF	TGCGCCAGCACCTTTACAGGGGGTCTTAACACTGAAGCTTTCTTT
TRBD1	TRBJ1-2	.	TRBV30	CAWSASDRGGGGYTF	TGTGCCTGGAGTGCCTCAGACAGGGGAGGGGGAGGCTACACCTTC
TRBD1	TRBJ2-6	.	TRBV9	CASSLQGARSGANVLTF	TGTGCCAGCAGCCTGCAGGGGGCGAGGTCTGGGGCCAACGTCCTGACTTTC
.	TRBJ1-5	.	TRBV6-5	CASRERGNQPQHF	TGTGCCAGCAGGGAGCGGGGAAATCAGCCCCAGCATTTT
.	TRBJ2-7	.	TRBV24-1	CATSQGPHEQYF	TGTGCCACCTCCCAGGGTCCCCACGAGCAGTACTTC
.	TRBJ2-6	.	TRBV19	CATKGPGANVLTF	TGTGCTACGAAGGGGCCTGGGGCCAACGTCCTGACTTTC
.	TRBJ1-2	.	TRBV6-5	CASSYGQPSGYTF	TGTGCCAGCAGTTACGGACAACCCTCTGGCTACACCTTC
TRBD1	TRBJ1-6	.	TRBV2	CASKGGTSYNSPLHF	TGTGCCAGCAAAGGGGGCACCTCCTATAATTCACCCCTCCACTTT
.	TRBJ2-7	.	TRBV6-5	CASLVRGREEQYF	TGTGCCTCCTTAGTGAGGGGGAGAGAGGAGCAGTACTTC
TRBD1	TRBJ1-6	.	TRBV15	CATSRVRHGQGLSPLHF	TGTGCCACCAGCAGAGTTCGTCATGGACAGGGCCTCTCACCCCTCCACTTT
.	TRBJ2-3	.	TRBV7-6	CASSLPTTDTQYF	TGTGCCAGCAGCTTACCCACTACAGATACGCAGTATTTT
.	TRBJ2-7	.	TRBV11-2	CASSLGYGSYEQYF	TGTGCCAGCAGCTTAGGTTACGGCTCCTACGAGCAGTACTTC